The 20 T cell receptor beta chains presented below share a single source sample, sequenced in a study of cytomegalovirus exposure and HLA in healthy donors. Only in-frame clones appear in the TCRdb table, and some are missing; sequencing was by immunoSEQ multiplex PCR. The sample records 67,000 or so clones, around 95% being singletons. Sample: PBMCs. These receptors originate from a man between 18 and 35 years old in good health and CMV-seropositive.

This chain connects TRBV6-6 to TRBJ2-1; 8 bases align to TRBD1. CDR1 and CDR2 from the germline V gene are MNHNY and SVGAGI (reference sequence). The CDR3 is 14 amino acids. Trimming cost V 6 bases and J 3 bases; bases outside gene matches: 4. The CDR3 coding sequence is TGTGCCAGCAGCCGACAGGGGAGCTACAATGAGCAGTTCTTC. Protein: CASSRQGSYNEQFF.

The rearrangement uses TRBV9 and TRBJ2-1; 10 bases are a match to TRBD1. The CDR3 has 13 amino acids. Germline CDR1 is SGDLS and CDR2 is YYNGEE. Trimming cost V 4 bases and J 9 bases; bases outside gene matches: 4. DNA of the CDR3: TGTGCCAGCAGCTGGGGACAGGGGATTGAGCAGTTCTTC. It yields the protein CASSWGQGIEQFF.

The gene calls are TRBV13 and TRBJ1-2; TRBD1 aligns across 7 bases. J gave up 2 bases and V 3 bases, and 3 bases lay outside the gene matches. Germline-derived CDR1 and CDR2 are PRHDT and FYEKMQ (reference sequence). CDR3 size: 14 residues. CDR3: CASSFDRENYGYTF. CDR3 nucleotides: TGTGCCAGCAGCTTTGACAGGGAAAACTATGGCTACACCTTC.

This clone is a singleton in its sample. This rearrangement joins TRBV27 to TRBJ2-2; the D gene is possibly TRBD1 (6 bases). Germline-derived CDR1 and CDR2 are MNHEY and SMNVEV (reference sequence). This CDR3 spans 18 amino acids. V lost 0 bases, J lost 2 bases, and 16 bases lay in between. CDR3 nucleotides: TGTGCCAGCAGTTTATCGGCCAGGGGATCCTTAAACACCGGGGAGCTGTTTTTT. Encoded protein: CASSLSARGSLNTGELFF.

V gene TRBV5-4 combines with J gene TRBJ2-7; 11 bases agree with TRBD2. The CDR3 is 15 amino acids. V lost 0 bases, J lost 6 bases, and 5 bases stayed unmatched. Germline loops: CDR1 SGHNT, CDR2 YYREEE (reference sequence). As DNA, the CDR3 is TGTGCCAGCAGCTTGGGGGGGCTAGCGGGGGGCGAGCAGTACTTC. Amino acids: CASSLGGLAGGEQYF.

This sequence joins TRBV5-6 and TRBJ2-7, with 11 bases that match TRBD1. This CDR3 has 15 residues. Germline CDR1 is SGHDT and CDR2 is YYEEEE. The V segment lost 4 bases and the J segment 8 bases; nucleotides outside the gene matches: 11. This CDR3 reads CASSHWGTGGVKQYF. The CDR3 DNA follows: TGTGCCAGCAGCCATTGGGGGACAGGGGGGGTCAAGCAGTACTTC. The entire variable domain, with the rest obtained from reference TRBV5-6 and TRBJ2-7, is as follows: DAGVTQSPTHLIKTRGQQVTLRCSPKSGHDTVSWYQQALGQGPQFIFQYYEEEERQRGNFPDRFSGHQFPNYSSELNVNALLLGDSALYLCASSHWGTGGVKQYFGPGTRLTVT.

The chain couples TRBV10-3 to TRBJ1-2; 7 bases are a match to TRBD1. CDR3 size: 16 residues. The V and J ends lost 2 bases and 4 bases, in that order; junction bases with no gene match: 10. Germline V gene sequence: CDR1 ENHRY, CDR2 SYGVKD. Written as DNA, the CDR3 is TGTGCCATCAGTGAGACCGTGACAGGGTTCAGCTATGGCTACACCTTC. Its protein is CAISETVTGFSYGYTF.

The chain carries TRBV6-4 and TRBJ1-2, with 8 bases that match TRBD1. V trimming: 4 bases; J trimming: 4 bases; junction bases outside the gene matches: 5. The CDR3 length is 14 residues. Germline V lookup: CDR1 MRHNA, CDR2 SNTAGT. Here the CDR3 reads CASSGTGQGYGYTF. CDR3 sequence (DNA): TGTGCCAGCAGTGGGACTGGACAGGGCTATGGCTACACCTTC.

The genes are TRBV20-1 and TRBJ1-4; D is undetermined. This CDR3 is 11 amino acids long. CDR1 is DFQATT and CDR2 is SNEGSKA in the germline V gene (reference sequence). V was pared by 6 bases and J by 14 bases, with 16 bases between. CDR3 sequence reads: CSAPRTGGLFF. CDR3 in DNA: TGCAGTGCCCCCCGGACGGGAGGGCTGTTTTTT.

The chain couples TRBV30 to TRBJ1-3; D unresolved. The V and J ends lost 3 bases and 0 bases respectively, with 3 bases between them. CDR1 is GTSNPN, CDR2 SVGIG, per germline (reference sequence). The CDR3 extends over 12 amino acids. CDR3: CAWRSSGNTIYF. CDR3 in DNA: TGTGCCTGGAGGAGCTCTGGAAACACCATATATTTT.

This chain joins TRBV5-1 and TRBJ1-1, with TRBD1 matching 7 bases. The CDR3 is 15 residues long. Germline V gene sequence: CDR1 SGHRS, CDR2 YFSETQ. After removal of 0 bases from V and 3 bases from J, the junction contained 5 bases not matched to a gene. The CDR3 is CASSLARGSDTEAFF. DNA for the CDR3: TGCGCCAGCAGCTTGGCCAGGGGGAGCGACACTGAAGCTTTCTTT.

Note on this clone: In the same sample, other DNA sequences code for this CDR3. The chain employs TRBV5-4 and TRBJ2-7, with 8 nucleotides matching TRBD1. The junction had 0 bases not matched to a gene; V was cut back by 4 bases and J by 3 bases. The CDR3 has 12 residues. The V gene's germline CDR1 is SGHNT and CDR2 YYREEE (reference sequence). This CDR3 is CASSTGGYEQYF. The CDR3 DNA sequence: TGTGCCAGCAGCACAGGGGGCTACGAGCAGTACTTC.

This chain connects TRBV6-1 to TRBJ2-5, with 8 nucleotides matching TRBD1. The length of the CDR3 is 15 residues. Germline V lookup: CDR1 MNHNS, CDR2 SASEGT. V dropped 6 bases and J dropped 1; count of bases not matched to a gene: 7. This CDR3 is CASRLQGVIQETQYF. DNA of the CDR3: TGTGCCAGCAGGTTACAGGGGGTAATCCAAGAGACCCAGTACTTC.

The V call is TRBV9, the J call TRBJ1-2; D is undetermined. Trimming removed 0 bases at V and 5 bases at J, with 14 bases between. Germline loops: CDR1 SGDLS, CDR2 YYNGEE. The CDR3 has 15 amino acids. CDR3 region: CASSVAPSPAYGYTF. The CDR3 coding sequence is TGTGCCAGCAGCGTAGCCCCTAGCCCGGCATATGGCTACACCTTC.

The rearrangement uses TRBV9 and TRBJ1-3; D gene uncertain. The CDR3 extends over 16 amino acids. The V and J ends lost 0 bases and 0 bases respectively, with 10 bases between them. Germline V gene lookup returns CDR1 SGDLS and CDR2 YYNGEE. The chain's CDR3 is CASSVAWGGSGNTIYF. The DNA for the CDR3 is TGTGCCAGCAGCGTAGCATGGGGAGGCTCTGGAAACACCATATATTTT.

The chain is built from TRBV5-1 and TRBJ2-5, with 10 nucleotides matching TRBD1. V was clipped by 0 bases and J by 4 bases; unmatched bases: 12. This CDR3 contains 18 residues. The germline CDR1 and CDR2 sequences are SGHRS and YFSETQ. CDR3 DNA: TGCGCCAGCAGCTTGGCCGGACTGCGGACAGGGGGTGGAGAGACCCAGTACTTC. Protein: CASSLAGLRTGGGETQYF.

The rearrangement joins TRBV2 to TRBJ2-6; 8 bases agree with TRBD2. V was pared by 3 bases and J by 2 bases, with 6 bases of the junction left unmatched. Germline CDR1 reads SNHLY; CDR2 reads FYNNEI. This CDR3 is 17 amino acids long. The CDR3 region is CASSDFGGVAGANVLTF. CDR3 DNA: TGTGCCAGCAGTGATTTCGGGGGGGTAGCTGGGGCCAACGTCCTGACTTTC.

The chain recombines TRBV11-2 with TRBJ2-1; a possible D gene is TRBD1 (5 bases). Trimming pared 4 bases from V and 3 bases from J, leaving 7 bases between. The CDR3 loop spans 13 amino acids. From germline, CDR1 is SGHAT and CDR2 FQNNGV. As DNA, the CDR3 is TGTGCCAGCAGCTCCGGACACTACAATGAGCAGTTCTTC. It translates to CASSSGHYNEQFF.

The J gene is TRBJ2-1, the V gene TRBV25-1, with 7 nucleotides matching TRBD2. The CDR3 has 15 amino acids. Germline V lookup: CDR1 MGHDK, CDR2 SYGVNS. Germline trimming cut 6 bases from V and 0 bases from J; bases unmatched to any gene: 5. The CDR3 nucleotides read TGTGCCAGCAGGTGGGAGGGGAGCTCCTACAATGAGCAGTTCTTC. It specifies CASRWEGSSYNEQFF. Based on the CDR3 plus reference TRBV25-1 and TRBJ2-1, the full variable domain is EADIYQTPRYLVIGTGKKITLECSQTMGHDKMYWYQQDPGMELHLIHYSYGVNSTEKGDLSSESTVSRIRTEHFPLTLESARPSHTSQYLCASRWEGSSYNEQFFGPGTRLTVL.

This clone showed up just once. This chain joins TRBV6-1 and TRBJ1-5, with a possible D match to TRBD1 (6 bases). Trimming removed 5 bases at V and 11 bases at J, with 22 bases between. The germline gives CDR1 MNHNS, CDR2 SASEGT. CDR3 length equals 15 residues. The CDR3 reads CASSQQGGGIMAQHF. DNA of the CDR3: TGTGCCAGCAGTCAACAGGGTGGGGGAATCATGGCCCAGCATTTT.